These 5 T cell receptor beta chains came from one sample sequenced in a study of early T cells in non-severe SARS-CoV-2 infection. MiXCR was run by TCRdb on the 5' RACE reads, yielding one entry per CDR3 protein. The sample records about 19,000 distinct CDR3 sequences, approximately 4.1% being singletons. Sequenced material: whole blood. Source of these receptors: an adult who was a healthcare worker with PCR-confirmed SARS-CoV-2 infection or an uninfected control (not recorded which).

This clonotype was detected ten times or more. V usage is TRBV20-1 and J usage is TRBJ1-4, with D unclear. CDR1 and CDR2 from the germline V gene are DFQATT and SNEGSKA (reference sequence). Trimming cost V 1 base and J 7 bases, with 16 bases left between them. This CDR3 comprises 15 residues. CDR3 sequence reads: CSARGGLPPSEKLFF. The CDR3 DNA follows: TGCAGTGCTAGAGGCGGTCTACCCCCGAGTGAAAAACTGTTTTTT.

This clonotype was observed many times. This sequence joins TRBV5-5 and TRBJ2-3; no clear D gene. V shed 2 bases and J shed 4 bases, with 11 bases lying between them. The CDR3 contains 14 residues. From germline, CDR1 is SGHKS and CDR2 YYEKEE (reference sequence). The CDR3 spells CASSFTRGSDTQYF. DNA for the CDR3: TGTGCCAGCAGCTTCACGCGAGGCTCAGATACGCAGTATTTT. The whole variable domain, filled in from reference TRBV5-5 and TRBJ2-3, reads DAGVTQSPTHLIKTRGQQVTLRCSPISGHKSVSWYQQVLGQGPQFIFQYYEKEERGRGNFPDRFSARQFPNYSSELNVNALLLGDSALYLCASSFTRGSDTQYFGPGTRLTVL.

This clonotype was detected ten times or more. The chain links TRBV5-1 to TRBJ1-1; D ambiguous. CDR1 and CDR2 (germline): SGHRS, YFSETQ. Trimming pared 0 bases from V and 1 base from J, leaving 7 bases between. There are 14 residues in the CDR3. The CDR3 DNA sequence: TGCGCCAGCAGCTTGGGGGCAGGGAACACTGAAGCTTTCTTT. Its protein is CASSLGAGNTEAFF.

In its sample, this clonotype was seen many times. J is TRBJ2-7 and V is TRBV7-2; no definite D call. This CDR3 region has 14 residues. The V end lost 1 base, the J end lost 3 bases, and 10 bases lay between the germline ends. Germline CDR1 is SGHTA and CDR2 is FQGNSA. In DNA, the CDR3 is TGTGCCAGCAGCTTAGACGGGCCCGGCTACGAGCAGTACTTC. This sequence encodes CASSLDGPGYEQYF.

A few counts support this clonotype. The rearrangement links TRBV27 to TRBJ2-3; D tentatively fits TRBD1 or TRBD2 (5 bases each). The CDR3 covers 15 residues. Between the trimmed V and J ends, which lost 4 bases and 0 bases, there was a span of 11 bases. CDR1 and CDR2 (germline): MNHEY, SMNVEV (reference sequence). The DNA of the CDR3 is TGTGCCAGCAGTTGGGGGTTGGGTAGCACAGATACGCAGTATTTT. This encodes CASSWGLGSTDTQYF.